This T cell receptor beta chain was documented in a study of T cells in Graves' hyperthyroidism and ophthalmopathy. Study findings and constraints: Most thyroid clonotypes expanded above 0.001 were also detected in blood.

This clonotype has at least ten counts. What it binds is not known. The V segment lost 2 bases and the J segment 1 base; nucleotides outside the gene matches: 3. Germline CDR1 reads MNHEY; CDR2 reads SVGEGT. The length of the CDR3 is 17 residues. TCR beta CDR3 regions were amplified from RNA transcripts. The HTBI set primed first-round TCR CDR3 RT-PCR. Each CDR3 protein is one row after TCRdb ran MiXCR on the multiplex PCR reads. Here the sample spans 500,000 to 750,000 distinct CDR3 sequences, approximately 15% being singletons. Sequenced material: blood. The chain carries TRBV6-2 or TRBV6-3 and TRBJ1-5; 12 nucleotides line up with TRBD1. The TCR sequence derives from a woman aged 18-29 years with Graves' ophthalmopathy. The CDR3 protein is CASSYQGQGASNQPQHF. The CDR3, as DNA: TGTGCCAGCAGTTACCAGGGACAGGGGGCGAGCAATCAGCCCCAGCATTTT.